This T cell receptor (beta chain) was profiled in a study of cytomegalovirus exposure and HLA in healthy donors. Looked up from germline, CDR1 is SGHAT and CDR2 is FQNNGV. The CDR3 has 14 amino acids. The ends lost 0 bases at V and 4 bases at J; junction bases unmatched: 2. This clone was observed a few times. PCR was performed using 60 Vbeta and 13 Jbeta primers. The assay was immunoSEQ multiplex PCR, and TCRdb's table has in-frame clones only and misses some. The data show tens of thousands of clones, with 84% seen just once and 3.6% held by the top ten. This sequence was found in a woman between 18 and 29 years old in good health and CMV-seronegative. The sample consisted of PBMCs. This rearrangement joins TRBV11-2 to TRBJ2-5, with TRBD2 matching over 7 bases. CDR3 region: CASSLELARETQYF. CDR3 in DNA: TGTGCCAGCAGCTTAGAACTAGCGCGAGAGACCCAGTACTTC.